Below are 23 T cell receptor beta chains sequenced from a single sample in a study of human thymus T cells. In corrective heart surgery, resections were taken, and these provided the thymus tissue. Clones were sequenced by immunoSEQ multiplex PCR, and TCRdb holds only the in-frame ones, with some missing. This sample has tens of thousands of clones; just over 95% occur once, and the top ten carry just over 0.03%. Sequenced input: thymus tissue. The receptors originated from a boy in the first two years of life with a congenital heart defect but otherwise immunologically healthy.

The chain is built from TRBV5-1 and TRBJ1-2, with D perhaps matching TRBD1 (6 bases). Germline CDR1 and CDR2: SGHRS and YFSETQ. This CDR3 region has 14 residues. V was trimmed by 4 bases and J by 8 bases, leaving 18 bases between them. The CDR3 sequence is CASSPTGWRKGYTF. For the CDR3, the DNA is TGCGCCAGCAGCCCCACAGGGTGGAGAAAGGGCTACACCTTC.

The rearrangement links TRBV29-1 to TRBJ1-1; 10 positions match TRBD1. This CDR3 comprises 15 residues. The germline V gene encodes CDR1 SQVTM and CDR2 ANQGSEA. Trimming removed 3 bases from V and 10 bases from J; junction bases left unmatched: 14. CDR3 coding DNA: TGCAGCGTTGATTGTTCGGACAGGGGGGACCTGAGAGCTTTCTTT. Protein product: CSVDCSDRGDLRAFF.

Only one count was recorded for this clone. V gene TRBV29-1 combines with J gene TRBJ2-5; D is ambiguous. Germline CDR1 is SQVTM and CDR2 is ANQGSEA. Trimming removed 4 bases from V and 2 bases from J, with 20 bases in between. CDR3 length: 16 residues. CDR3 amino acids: CSVVPNWGYRQETQYF. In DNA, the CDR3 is TGCAGCGTTGTACCCAATTGGGGTTACAGACAAGAGACCCAGTACTTC.

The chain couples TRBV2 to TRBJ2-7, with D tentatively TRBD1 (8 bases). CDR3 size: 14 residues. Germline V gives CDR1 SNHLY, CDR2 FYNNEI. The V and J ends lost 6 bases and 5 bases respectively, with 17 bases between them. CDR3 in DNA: TGTGCCAGCAGCCAAGACAGGGGAGGGAACGAGCAGTACTTC. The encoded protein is CASSQDRGGNEQYF.

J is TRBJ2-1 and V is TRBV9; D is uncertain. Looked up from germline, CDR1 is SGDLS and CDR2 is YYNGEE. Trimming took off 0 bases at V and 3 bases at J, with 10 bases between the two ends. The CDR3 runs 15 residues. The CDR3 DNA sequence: TGTGCCAGCAGCGTAGGCGGTAGGGACTACAATGAGCAGTTCTTC. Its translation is CASSVGGRDYNEQFF.

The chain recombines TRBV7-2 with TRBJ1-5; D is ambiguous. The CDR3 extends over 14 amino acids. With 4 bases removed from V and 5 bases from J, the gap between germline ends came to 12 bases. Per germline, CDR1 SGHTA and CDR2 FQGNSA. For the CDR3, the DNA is TGTGCCAGCAGCTCGACTTCGTTTTATCAGCCCCAGCATTTT. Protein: CASSSTSFYQPQHF.

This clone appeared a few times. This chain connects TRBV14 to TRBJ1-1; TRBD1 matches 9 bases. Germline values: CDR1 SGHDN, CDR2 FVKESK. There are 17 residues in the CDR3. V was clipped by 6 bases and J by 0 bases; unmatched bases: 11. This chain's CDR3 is CASRAGQGRSLNTEAFF. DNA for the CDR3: TGTGCCAGCAGAGCAGGACAGGGGCGATCTTTGAACACTGAAGCTTTCTTT. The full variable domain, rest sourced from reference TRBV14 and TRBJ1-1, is EAGVTQFPSHSVIEKGQTVTLRCDPISGHDNLYWYRRVMGKEIKFLLHFVKESKQDESGMPNNRFLAERTGGTYSTLKVQPAELEDSGVYFCASRAGQGRSLNTEAFFGQGTRLTVV.

Here the CDR3 DNA reads TGTGCCAGCAGCCGCGGGGGAAGGGGTTCACCCCTCCACTTT. Residues: CASSRGGRGSPLHF. The rearrangement joins TRBV7-2 to TRBJ1-6; the D gene is possibly TRBD1 (5 bases). Trimming left V 5 bases short and J 9 bases short, with 14 bases between. CDR1 and CDR2 (germline): SGHTA, FQGNSA. The CDR3 contains 14 residues.

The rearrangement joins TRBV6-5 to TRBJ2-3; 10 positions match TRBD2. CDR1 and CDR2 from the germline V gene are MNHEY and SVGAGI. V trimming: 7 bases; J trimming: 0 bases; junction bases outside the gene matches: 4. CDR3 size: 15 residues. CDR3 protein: CASTSSGRSTDTQYF. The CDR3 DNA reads TGTGCCAGCACCAGTAGCGGGAGGAGCACAGATACGCAGTATTTT.

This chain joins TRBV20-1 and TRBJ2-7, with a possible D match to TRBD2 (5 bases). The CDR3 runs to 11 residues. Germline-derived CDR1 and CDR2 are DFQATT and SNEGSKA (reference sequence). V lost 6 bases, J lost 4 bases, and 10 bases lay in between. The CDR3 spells CSANRGYEQYF. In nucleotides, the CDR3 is TGCAGTGCGAATAGAGGGTACGAGCAGTACTTC.

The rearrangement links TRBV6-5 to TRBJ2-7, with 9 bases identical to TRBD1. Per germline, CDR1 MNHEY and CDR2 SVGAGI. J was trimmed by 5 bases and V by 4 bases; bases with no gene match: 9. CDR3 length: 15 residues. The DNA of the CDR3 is TGTGCCAGCAGTTGGGACAGGGTCCCTTCGGACGAGCAGTACTTC. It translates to CASSWDRVPSDEQYF.

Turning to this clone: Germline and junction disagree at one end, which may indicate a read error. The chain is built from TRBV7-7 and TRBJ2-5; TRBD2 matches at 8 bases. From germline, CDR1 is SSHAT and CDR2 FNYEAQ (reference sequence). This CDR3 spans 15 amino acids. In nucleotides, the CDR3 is TGTGCTAGCAGCGGGGGACGCGGACTCCAAGAGACCCAGTACTTC. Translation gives CASSGGRGLQETQYF. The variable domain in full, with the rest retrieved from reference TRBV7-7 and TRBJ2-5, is GAGVSQSPRYKVTKRGQDVTLRCDPISSHATLYWYQQALGQGPEFLTYFNYEAQPDKSGLPSDRFSAERPEGSISTLTIQRTEQRDSAMYRCASSGGRGLQETQYFGPGTRLLVL.

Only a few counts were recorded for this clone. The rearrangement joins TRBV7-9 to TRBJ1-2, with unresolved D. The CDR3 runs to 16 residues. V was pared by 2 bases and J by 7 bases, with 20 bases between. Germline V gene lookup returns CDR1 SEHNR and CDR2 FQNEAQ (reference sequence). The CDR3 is CASSLREEGSRCGYTF. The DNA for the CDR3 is TGTGCCAGCAGCTTACGGGAGGAGGGATCCCGCTGTGGCTACACCTTC.

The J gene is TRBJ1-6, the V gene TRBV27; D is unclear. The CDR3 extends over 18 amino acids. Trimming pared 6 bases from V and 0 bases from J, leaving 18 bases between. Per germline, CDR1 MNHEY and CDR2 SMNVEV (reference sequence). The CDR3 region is CASSYWGGVRSYNSPLHF. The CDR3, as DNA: TGTGCCAGCAGCTATTGGGGTGGGGTTCGCTCCTATAATTCACCCCTCCACTTT.

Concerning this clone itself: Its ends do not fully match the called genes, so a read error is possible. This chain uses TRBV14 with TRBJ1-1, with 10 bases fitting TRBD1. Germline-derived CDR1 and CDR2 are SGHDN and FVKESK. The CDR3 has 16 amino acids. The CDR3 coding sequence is TGTGCCAGCAGCAAAGAAGGACAGGGGGGGTACACTGAAGCTTTCTTT. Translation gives CASSKEGQGGYTEAFF. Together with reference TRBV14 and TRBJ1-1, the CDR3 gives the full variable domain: EAGVTQFPSHSVIEKGQTVTLRCDPISGHDNLYWYRRVMGKEIKFLLHFVKESKQDESGMPNNRFLAERTGGTYSTLKVQPAELEDSGVYFCASSKEGQGGYTEAFFGQGTRLTVV.

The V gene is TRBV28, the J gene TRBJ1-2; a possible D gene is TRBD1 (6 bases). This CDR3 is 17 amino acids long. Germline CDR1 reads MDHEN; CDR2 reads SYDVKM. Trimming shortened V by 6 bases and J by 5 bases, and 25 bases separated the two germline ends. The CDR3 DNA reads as TGTGCCAGCAGCCCTCCGGGGCAGGGGAAGGACATTTATGGCTACACCTTC. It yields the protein CASSPPGQGKDIYGYTF.

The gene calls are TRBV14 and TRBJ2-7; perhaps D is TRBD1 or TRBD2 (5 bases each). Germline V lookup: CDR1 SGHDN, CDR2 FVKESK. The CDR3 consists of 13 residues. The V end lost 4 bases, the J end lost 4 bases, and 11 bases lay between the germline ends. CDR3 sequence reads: CASSPGDRYEQYF. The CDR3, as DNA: TGTGCCAGCAGCCCTGGGGACCGGTACGAGCAGTACTTC. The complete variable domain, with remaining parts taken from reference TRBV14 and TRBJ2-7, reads EAGVTQFPSHSVIEKGQTVTLRCDPISGHDNLYWYRRVMGKEIKFLLHFVKESKQDESGMPNNRFLAERTGGTYSTLKVQPAELEDSGVYFCASSPGDRYEQYFGPGTRLTVT.

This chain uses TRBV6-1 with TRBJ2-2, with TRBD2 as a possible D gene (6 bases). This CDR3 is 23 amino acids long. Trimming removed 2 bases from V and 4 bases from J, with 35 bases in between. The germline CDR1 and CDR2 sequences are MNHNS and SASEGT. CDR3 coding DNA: TGTGCCAGCAGTGAATTATGCCGAAAGGAGACTAGGGGATGGATTTCGGGCACCGGGGAGCTGTTTTTT. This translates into CASSELCRKETRGWISGTGELFF.

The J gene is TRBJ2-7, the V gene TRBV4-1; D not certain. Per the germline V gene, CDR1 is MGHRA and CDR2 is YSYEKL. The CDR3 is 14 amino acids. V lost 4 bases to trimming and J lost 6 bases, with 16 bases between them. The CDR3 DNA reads TGCGCCAGCAGCCCCCTTATCGCGGCGGCCGAGCAGTACTTC. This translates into CASSPLIAAAEQYF.

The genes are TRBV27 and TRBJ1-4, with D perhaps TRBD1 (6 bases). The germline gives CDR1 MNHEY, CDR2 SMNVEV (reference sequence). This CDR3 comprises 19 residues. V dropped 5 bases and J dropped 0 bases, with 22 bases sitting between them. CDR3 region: CASSQIRPRGHTTNEKLFF. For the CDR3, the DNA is TGTGCCAGCAGTCAAATTAGGCCCAGGGGCCATACAACTAATGAAAAACTGTTTTTT.

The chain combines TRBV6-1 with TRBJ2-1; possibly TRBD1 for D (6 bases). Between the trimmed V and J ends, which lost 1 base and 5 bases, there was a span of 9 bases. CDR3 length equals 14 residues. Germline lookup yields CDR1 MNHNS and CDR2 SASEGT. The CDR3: CASSEDEGDNEQFF. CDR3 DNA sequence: TGTGCCAGCAGTGAAGATGAGGGGGACAATGAGCAGTTCTTC.

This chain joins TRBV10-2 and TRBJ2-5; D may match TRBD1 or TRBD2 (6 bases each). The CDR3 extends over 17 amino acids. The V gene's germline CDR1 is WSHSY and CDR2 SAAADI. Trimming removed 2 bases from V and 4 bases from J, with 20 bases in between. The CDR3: CASSEPILQGGRETQYF. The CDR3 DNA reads TGCGCCAGCAGTGAGCCGATTTTACAGGGAGGCCGAGAGACCCAGTACTTC.

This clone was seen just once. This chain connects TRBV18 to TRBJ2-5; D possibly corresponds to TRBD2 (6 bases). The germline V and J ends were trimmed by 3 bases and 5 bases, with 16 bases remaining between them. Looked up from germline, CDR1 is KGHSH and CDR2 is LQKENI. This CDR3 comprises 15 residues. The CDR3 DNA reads TGTGCCAGCTCACCCTTCCAGGGAGGAGAGGAGACCCAGTACTTC. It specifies CASSPFQGGEETQYF.